This T cell receptor (beta chain) is drawn from a study of cytomegalovirus exposure and HLA in healthy donors. Researchers ran the PCR with 60 Vbeta and 13 Jbeta primers. Libraries were prepared by immunoSEQ multiplex PCR; TCRdb keeps only in-frame clonotypes and omits some of them. The table lists roughly 100,000 clones, around 80% of them singletons. CDR3 length: 13 amino acids. Per germline, CDR1 KGHSH and CDR2 LQKENI. V usage is TRBV18 and J usage is TRBJ2-5, with D possibly being TRBD1 (6 bases). The J call may be wrong; the DNA end is better matched by TRBJ2-7. The TCR was taken from a woman in her 40s in good health and CMV-seronegative. Sequenced input: PBMCs. The CDR3 spells CASSPGHSYEQYF. In DNA form, the CDR3 reads TGTGCCAGCTCACCGGGACACTCCTACGAGCAGTACTTC.